A selection of T cell receptor beta chains follows, all from one sample in a study of control samples from healthy donors and cancer patients. TCRdb keeps only in-frame clones here, not all; method: immunoSEQ multiplex PCR. The sample gives 100,000 or so clones, approximately 90% of which show up once; about 0.92% is in the top ten. Sequencing was performed on blood. The receptors were gathered from a woman aged 30 to 39 in good health. CDR3s leave out the opening cysteine and the closing phenylalanine or tryptophan. D genes are given only for firm matches. Size values are once, few and many counts, or a class for expanded clones, and some rows have none.

v_call: TRBV7-7
j_call: TRBJ2-5
d_call: TRBD2
clone_size: .
cdr3_aa: ASSLRLAGGIETQY

v_call: TRBV27
j_call: TRBJ1-6
d_call: .
clone_size: .
cdr3_aa: ASSLWGAAYNSPLH

v_call: TRBV11-2
j_call: TRBJ2-7
d_call: .
clone_size: .
cdr3_aa: ASSLGLTYEQY

v_call: TRBV5-4
j_call: TRBJ1-1
d_call: .
clone_size: .
cdr3_aa: ASSLGQARRTEAF

v_call: TRBV15
j_call: TRBJ1-6
d_call: .
clone_size: .
cdr3_aa: ATSRGQVPLTPLH

v_call: TRBV7-9
j_call: TRBJ2-2
d_call: TRBD2
clone_size: .
cdr3_aa: ASGTSGSDGGELF

v_call: TRBV6-4
j_call: TRBJ2-2
d_call: .
clone_size: .
cdr3_aa: ASSEERTVGELF

v_call: TRBV3-1/TRBV3-2
j_call: TRBJ2-3
d_call: TRBD2
clone_size: few
cdr3_aa: ASSQVVAGGASDTQY

v_call: TRBV5-1
j_call: TRBJ1-1
d_call: TRBD1
clone_size: .
cdr3_aa: ASSGTAYVAF

v_call: TRBV27
j_call: TRBJ2-7
d_call: TRBD1
clone_size: .
cdr3_aa: ASTSRDRVYEQY

v_call: TRBV6-5
j_call: TRBJ1-6
d_call: TRBD1
clone_size: .
cdr3_aa: ASARDSLNSPLH

v_call: TRBV9
j_call: TRBJ1-3
d_call: .
clone_size: .
cdr3_aa: ASSVTLGESGNTIY

v_call: TRBV15
j_call: TRBJ1-1
d_call: .
clone_size: .
cdr3_aa: ATSRDRMGWGSRTEAF

v_call: TRBV3-1/TRBV3-2
j_call: TRBJ1-5
d_call: .
clone_size: .
cdr3_aa: ASSPRGGSNQPQH

v_call: TRBV27
j_call: TRBJ2-5
d_call: TRBD1
clone_size: .
cdr3_aa: ASSSGTGNAETQY

v_call: TRBV28
j_call: TRBJ1-2
d_call: .
clone_size: few
cdr3_aa: ASRGTARLYGYT

v_call: TRBV5-1
j_call: TRBJ2-7
d_call: .
clone_size: .
cdr3_aa: ASRTAGLSDEQY

v_call: TRBV5-1
j_call: TRBJ1-6
d_call: TRBD1
clone_size: .
cdr3_aa: ASSLVGTGNSPLH

v_call: TRBV30
j_call: TRBJ1-5
d_call: .
clone_size: .
cdr3_aa: AWSGDSNQPQH

v_call: TRBV6-1
j_call: TRBJ2-3
d_call: .
clone_size: .
cdr3_aa: ASSELVGGGRTDTQY

v_call: TRBV28
j_call: TRBJ1-2
d_call: .
clone_size: .
cdr3_aa: ASMVPANYGYT

v_call: TRBV27
j_call: TRBJ1-5
d_call: .
clone_size: .
cdr3_aa: ASSEGSYSNQPQH

v_call: TRBV5-1
j_call: TRBJ2-1
d_call: TRBD1
clone_size: .
cdr3_aa: ASSPGDRAFEQF

v_call: TRBV12-3/TRBV12-4
j_call: TRBJ1-2
d_call: .
clone_size: .
cdr3_aa: ASKTNNYGYT

v_call: TRBV5-1
j_call: TRBJ1-5
d_call: .
clone_size: .
cdr3_aa: ASSPRAGNQPQH

v_call: TRBV3-1/TRBV3-2
j_call: TRBJ1-1
d_call: .
clone_size: .
cdr3_aa: ASSFLSRQGEAF

v_call: TRBV12-3/TRBV12-4
j_call: TRBJ2-2
d_call: .
clone_size: .
cdr3_aa: ASSFDLTGELF

v_call: TRBV5-1
j_call: TRBJ2-1
d_call: TRBD1
clone_size: .
cdr3_aa: ASSARTGSYNEQF

v_call: TRBV19
j_call: TRBJ1-2
d_call: TRBD1
clone_size: .
cdr3_aa: ASRQGDYGYT